What follows are 2 T cell receptor beta chains derived from one specimen sequenced in a study of beta chain features in type 1 diabetes. Reverse transcription of all isolated RNA meant that expressed TCRB transcripts were sequenced. Assay used: immunoSEQ multiplex PCR; TCRdb lists only in-frame clones, some missing. The sample shows about 150,000 clones, 11% of them seen only once. Input material: central memory CD4+ T cells from blood. These receptors were collected from a man between 18 and 29 years old in good health.

This clone was seen a handful of times. The chain has TRBV27 and TRBJ2-5, with D perhaps matching TRBD1 or TRBD2 (5 bases each). This CDR3 comprises 15 residues. V was pared by 5 bases and J by 4 bases, with 17 bases between. CDR1 and CDR2 from the germline V gene are MNHEY and SMNVEV (reference sequence). The CDR3 here is CASSTFGGDAETQYF. CDR3 in DNA: TGTGCCAGCAGTACCTTTGGGGGAGACGCAGAGACCCAGTACTTC.

This chain connects TRBV29-1 to TRBJ2-3; D gene uncertain. Germline V lookup: CDR1 SQVTM, CDR2 ANQGSEA. V lost 4 bases and J 3 bases, leaving 20 bases between the germline ends. The CDR3 has 16 residues. This CDR3 reads CSVAAPNAIRTDTQYF. The CDR3 DNA reads TGCAGCGTTGCAGCGCCCAACGCGATTCGTACAGATACGCAGTATTTT.